This entry describes one T cell receptor (beta chain). The antigen is undetermined. These data originate in a study of T cell responses to AZD1222 COVID-19 vaccine. Study-wide findings and caveats: Clonal diversity may have been underestimated, and the donors were mostly white British, with more females than males.

Some clones are missing from TCRdb's copy, which holds only in-frame ones; the method was immunoSEQ multiplex PCR. The table lists about 130,000 clones, 70% to 90% of them singletons. The sequence was obtained from an adult in good health. The source material was peripheral blood, sampled on day 0 of AZD1222 vaccination.

CDR3 loop: CSVEGEDRGLGYGYTF. The CDR3 coding sequence is TGCAGCGTTGAAGGGGAGGACAGGGGGCTTGGGTATGGCTACACCTTC. V usage is TRBV29-1 and J usage is TRBJ1-2, with 11 bases lining up with TRBD1. The ends lost 1 base at V and 5 bases at J; junction bases unmatched: 9. The CDR3 loop spans 16 amino acids. The germline V gene encodes CDR1 SQVTM and CDR2 ANQGSEA.